This T cell receptor (beta chain) originates from a study of T cell responses to AZD1222 COVID-19 vaccine. General study findings and limits: When two AZD1222 doses had been given, Spike-specific TCR breadth and depth rose.

V shed 7 bases and J 7 bases; nucleotides not matched to a gene: 23. The CDR3 is 19 amino acids. The germline V gene has CDR1 SGHRS and CDR2 YFSETQ. Produced via immunoSEQ multiplex PCR; TCRdb's table is partial and in-frame only. This sample has around 180,000 clones, with roughly nine tenths found just once. With regard to this clone: Its antigen is currently unknown.

This chain joins TRBV5-1 and TRBJ1-5, with 10 nucleotides matching TRBD1. The specimen was peripheral blood, collected on day 0 of AZD1222 vaccination. The clonotype originates from an adult in good health. In DNA form, the CDR3 reads TGCGCCAGCGCCGTGGCCCTGGTCGAAGGACAGGGGGAGGGCCAGCCCCAGCATTTT. Residues: CASAVALVEGQGEGQPQHF.